The source of this TCR beta chain is a study of cytomegalovirus exposure and HLA in healthy donors. Across the whole study: The 130 or so validation repertoires, a later analysis reported, used the same platform as the 550 to 700 repertoires from the first cohort.

TCRdb keeps only in-frame clones here, not all; method: immunoSEQ multiplex PCR. The sample contains 110,000 to 150,000 clones, 91% of which appear only once. Whole-study results and caveats: Altogether, about 160 TCR beta chains were recorded as cytomegalovirus-associated. The finding came from a later analysis; first-cohort TCR clusters tended to co-occur in the roughly 110 validation repertoires.

CDR1 and CDR2 (germline): LNHDA, SQIVND (reference sequence). J gave up 8 bases and V 6 bases, and 12 bases lay outside the gene matches. The CDR3 is 14 residues long. Worth noting for this clone: Its antigen is as yet unknown.

The sequenced material came from PBMCs. The V gene is TRBV19, the J gene TRBJ1-1; 7 positions agree with TRBD1. This receptor was taken from a man between 18 and 29 years old in good health and CMV-seronegative. The CDR3 loop is CASRTGRLIEEAFF. The DNA for the CDR3 is TGTGCCAGTAGGACAGGGAGATTGATCGAGGAAGCTTTCTTT.